This record concerns one T cell receptor (beta chain) sequence. This sample is part of a study of blood T cell repertoires in COVID-19. The overall study: Samples of COVID-19 (acute and convalescent) were obtained from the United States, Italy and Spain. The analysed material was cDNA or gDNA that came from T cells, B-cell-depleted T cells, or PBMCs.

In the original processing: Nucleated cell number was recorded as an estimate derived from reference gene primer amplification. TCRdb keeps only in-frame clones here, not all; method: immunoSEQ multiplex PCR. D and trimming come from the DNA, and the V and J calls and clone size come from that table. The data hold 60,000 or so clones, with around 87% observed a single time. The CDR3 is made up of 14 amino acids. V lost 0 bases and J lost 3, with 8 bases in between. The germline gives CDR1 SGHNT, CDR2 YYREEE (reference sequence). This TCR came from a man in his 60s with acute or convalescent COVID-19. Sequenced: peripheral blood. This chain uses TRBV5-4 with TRBJ2-3, with a possible D match to TRBD1 (7 bases). The CDR3 region is CASSLAGGTDTQYF. DNA for the CDR3: TGTGCCAGCAGCTTGGCAGGGGGGACAGATACGCAGTATTTT.